This T cell receptor (beta chain) was profiled in a study of shared clonotypes between healthy human individuals (dated by TCRdb to 2020 to 2021). Some background on the complete study: The cohort included a few men and two women between 18 and 49 years of age. For each donor, CD4 naive and CD4 memory were each given three plates, CD8 naive was given two plates, and CD8 memory was given one plate. The study deeply sequenced blood TCR repertoires of about 5 healthy adults to estimate repertoire size and the extent of clonotype sharing between individuals. To increase sequencing depth and limit assay-specific biases, TCR repertoire library preparation and sequencing were carried out by different laboratories using diverse techniques. Between about 0.9 and 9 billion PBMCs per donor were obtained by leukapheresis. Paper-wide results and their limitations: Sampling was restricted to blood, and TCR repertoires in tissues likely differ from the TCR repertoires found in blood. Higher generation probabilities were observed for clonotypes shared by all four sorted-subset donors than for non-shared clonotypes. When several donors were compared, the shared fraction of clonotypes was around 5.1% for naive CD4, about 4% for naive CD8, roughly 2.3% for memory CD4, and approximately 0.4% for memory CD8. Pairwise subsampling led to the expectation that sequencing depth would affect the degree of clonotype sharing among donors. Naive subsets generally had larger estimated clonotype richness than memory subsets. Rarefaction of sorted-subset datasets indicated incomplete sequencing despite the large sequencing depth. Because the study included only a small number of donors, the genetic and exposure-history diversity represented was limited.

The sample holds a few counts of this clone. What this receptor recognizes is not known. Within one base of it there is no much larger clone, and no base qualities were kept. Healthy HIV-negative adults with no recently reported acute infections or vaccinations were included as donors. Only Caucasian adults living in Nashville, Tennessee, USA were represented among the donors. Magnetic negative selection was used to enrich CD4+ T cells, after which naive cells were positively selected on CD45RA and the negative fraction became the memory subset. Blood was collected by leukapheresis, and PBMCs were isolated by Ficoll-Histopaque density gradient centrifugation and then cryopreserved in liquid nitrogen vapor phase. Purity and quantity of every magnetically sorted T cell population were checked by analytical flow cytometry. Each sorted fraction had its genomic DNA isolated and then quantified by UV absorbance on a Nanodrop 2000c.

Using the deep immunoSEQ assay, TCR CDR3 regions were amplified from genomic DNA by multiplex PCR. Genomic DNA extracted from each cell subset was distributed evenly over all wells of several immunoSEQ 96-well plates, and each plate served as one replicate. For sorted subsets, each replicate PCR was loaded with 200 to 250 ng genomic DNA, equivalent to 25,000 to 35,000 T cell genomes. Purified libraries were quantified with a Qubit 3.0 fluorometer, sized on a Bioanalyzer 2100, and re-quantified with the KAPA Library Quantification kit. Every immunoSEQ 96-well plate was sequenced on a separate single-read 150-cycle Illumina NextSeq 550 flow cell. Per the source publication's procedure: The immunoSEQ output contained only junctional sequences without quality scores, so filtering could not match that applied to full-length reads. To assign V/J genes and CDR3, sequences were annotated against IMGT germline references using PyIR, a Python wrapper for IgBLAST v1.9. Reads were removed for weak V/J assignments (E-value above 1e-6), missing CDR3, stop codons, out-of-frame junctions, or ambiguous translated residues. A V3J clonotype was defined by an identical inferred V gene, J gene, and CDR3 amino acid sequence. The percentage overlap between two repertoires was calculated by dividing the number of shared unique clonotypes by the size of the smaller repertoire. Repertoire richness was assessed with RTK rarefaction, the Chao1 estimator, and Recon v2.1 estimates of unobserved clonotypes. Generation probabilities for all TCRbeta clonotypes obtained by the gDNA method from a few donors were computed using OLGA. In its TCRdb copy, this immuneACCESS table keeps in-frame sequences only and misses some clones. Where compared with another copy, unresolved V genes explain less than half of these, and the others have no known cause. The V and J calls and clone size were taken over from that table, and D and trimming were inferred from the DNA. Counted in this sample were more than 1 million clones; 70% to 80% of them appeared once. The top ten clonotypes cover 0.5% to 0.6% of the sample.

The germline V gene (reference sequence) gives CDR1 as GTSNPN and CDR2 as SVGIG. Trimming takes 5 bases from V and 4 bases from J, and the germline ends sit 11 bases apart. Its CDR3 holds 12 amino acids, cysteine through phenylalanine. Only the CDR3 DNA is retained, 36 bases long and in frame from the first base. Rearrangement joined TRBV30 to TRBJ1-1, with the D gene not confidently named. Sequenced sample: memory CD4+ T cells from PBMCs. The intended sense of this specimen's cell subset or site label: CD45RA-negative fraction. This TCR derives from a young man in good health. Some clones in this sample may be carry-over from other donors' samples. The CDR3 corresponds to CAWETWGTEAFF. The DNA reads as follows: TGTGCCTGGGAGACCTGGGGCACTGAAGCTTTCTTT.